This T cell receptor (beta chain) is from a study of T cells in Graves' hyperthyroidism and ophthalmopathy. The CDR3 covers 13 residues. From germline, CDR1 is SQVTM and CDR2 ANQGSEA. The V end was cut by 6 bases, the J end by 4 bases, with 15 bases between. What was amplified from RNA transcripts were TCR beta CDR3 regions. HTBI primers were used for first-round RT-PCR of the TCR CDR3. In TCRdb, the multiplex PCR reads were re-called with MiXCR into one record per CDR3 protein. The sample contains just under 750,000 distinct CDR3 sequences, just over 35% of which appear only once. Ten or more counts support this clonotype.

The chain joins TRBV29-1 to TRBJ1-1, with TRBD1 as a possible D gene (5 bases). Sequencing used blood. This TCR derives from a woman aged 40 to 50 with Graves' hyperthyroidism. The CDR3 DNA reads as TGCAGCGTAGCGGGGCGTGAGGGCACTGAAGCTTTCTTT. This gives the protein CSVAGREGTEAFF.